The 29 T cell receptor beta chains below all came from one sample that was sequenced in a study of molecular identifiers for immune sequencing clone quantification. TCRdb called the PCR reads again in MiXCR, with one record for every CDR3 protein. The table includes 60,000 to 70,000 distinct CDR3 sequences, 18% detected once. Material: naive CD8+ T cells from blood, with Jurkat cell RNA spiked in. Subset noted: FACS-sorted CD8+CD4-CCR7+CD45RA+ naive T cells. The source is a human donor in good health. Some libraries in this study had Jurkat cell RNA spiked in.

There are many counts of this clonotype. The chain is built from TRBV6-2 or TRBV6-3 and TRBJ2-1; 12 bases agree with TRBD2. The CDR3 sequence is 17 residues long. The J segment lost 2 bases and the V segment lost 0 bases, leaving 2 bases of the junction unmatched. Germline CDR1 MNHEY, CDR2 SVGEGT. The CDR3 region has the DNA TGTGCCAGCAGTTACTCGACTAGCGGGGGCACCTACAATGAGCAGTTCTTC. As protein: CASSYSTSGGTYNEQFF.

This clonotype was found many times. The chain combines TRBV12-3 or TRBV12-4 with TRBJ2-7; TRBD2 aligns across 7 bases. The CDR3 contains 14 residues. J was trimmed by 2 bases and V by 5 bases; bases with no gene match: 6. This chain's CDR3 is CASSPRGEAYEQYF. The CDR3 DNA follows: TGTGCCAGCAGTCCCCGGGGGGAGGCCTACGAGCAGTACTTC.

This clonotype was counted at least ten times. This chain uses TRBV4-1 with TRBJ2-2; D might be TRBD2 (5 bases). V was cut by 1 base and J by 2 bases, with 8 bases left in between. The CDR3 runs to 15 residues. Looked up from germline, CDR1 is MGHRA and CDR2 is YSYEKL. CDR3 in DNA: TGCGCCAGCAGCCAAGTTGCGGGTAACACCGGGGAGCTGTTTTTT. This translates into CASSQVAGNTGELFF.

This clonotype was seen at least ten times. The chain uses TRBV9 and TRBJ2-3; 9 bases align to TRBD1. Losses at the gene ends were 3 bases for V and 0 bases for J; bases not matched to a gene: 8. The CDR3 has 17 residues. Germline V lookup: CDR1 SGDLS, CDR2 YYNGEE. CDR3 nucleotide sequence: TGTGCCAGCAGCGGAGGGACAGGGAGGGTTAGCACAGATACGCAGTATTTT. Its protein product is CASSGGTGRVSTDTQYF.

This clonotype turned up a few times. V usage is TRBV12-3 or TRBV12-4 and J usage is TRBJ1-2; weak D call: TRBD1 (5 bases). The V end was cut by 7 bases, the J end by 2 bases, with 8 bases between. The CDR3 has 12 amino acids. CDR3 region: CASNAGNYGYTF. CDR3 DNA sequence: TGTGCCAGCAATGCAGGGAACTATGGCTACACCTTC.

A word on this clonotype: This may be a read error, as it is one base from a much larger clone. The genes are TRBV7-8 and TRBJ2-2; 11 positions match TRBD1. This CDR3 contains 16 residues. With V trimmed by 5 bases and J by 6 bases, 8 bases remained unmatched. The germline gives CDR1 SGHVS, CDR2 FQNEAQ. The CDR3 nucleotides are TGTGCCAGCAGCCCGACCCGGACAGGGGGCTCCGGGGAGCTGTTTTTT. Protein product: CASSPTRTGGSGELFF.

The chain couples TRBV6-4 to TRBJ2-1, with D uncertain. CDR1 is MRHNA, CDR2 SNTAGT, per germline. The CDR3 consists of 12 residues. Trimming pared 2 bases from V and 5 bases from J, leaving 4 bases between. In DNA form, the CDR3 reads TGTGCCAGCAGTGACGGGGACAATGAGCAGTTCTTC. Protein: CASSDGDNEQFF.

This clonotype was seen at least ten times. The V call is TRBV7-9, the J call TRBJ2-1, with 8 bases that match TRBD1. There are 18 residues in the CDR3. Per germline, CDR1 SEHNR and CDR2 FQNEAQ (reference sequence). Trimming at V came to 4 bases and at J to 0 bases, leaving 11 bases not matched to a gene. The CDR3 sequence: CASSSLGQAVVSYNEQFF. The CDR3 bases are TGTGCCAGCAGCTCCTTGGGACAGGCCGTAGTCTCCTACAATGAGCAGTTCTTC.

This sequence joins TRBV2 and TRBJ2-5; 8 bases match TRBD2. With V trimmed by 6 bases and J by 9 bases, 15 bases remained unmatched. The CDR3 has 15 amino acids. Germline V gene sequence: CDR1 SNHLY, CDR2 FYNNEI. CDR3 protein: CASRTVRGALEAQYF. CDR3 nucleotides: TGTGCCAGCAGGACCGTGCGGGGGGCCTTGGAGGCCCAGTACTTC.

This clonotype was found many times. The rearrangement links TRBV12-3 or TRBV12-4 to TRBJ2-1; 7 bases fit TRBD2. The V gene end was trimmed by 3 bases and the J gene end by 7 bases; junction bases not matched to a gene: 6. This CDR3 region has 14 residues. CDR3 in amino acids: CASSLGEGLNEQFF. The CDR3 DNA sequence: TGTGCCAGCAGTTTGGGGGAGGGCCTGAATGAGCAGTTCTTC.

Many counts were recorded for this clonotype. The V and J genes are TRBV7-2 and TRBJ2-1; 16 nucleotides align to TRBD2. The trim removed 2 bases at V and 6 bases at J, leaving 25 bases unmatched. Germline V lookup: CDR1 SGHTA, CDR2 FQGNSA. The CDR3 is made up of 24 amino acids. In DNA, the CDR3 is TGTGCCAGCAGCTTAATTTTCGGGGGCGTCGACCCATCCGGGACTAGCGGGAGGGCCAATGAGCAGTTCTTC. It is translated as CASSLIFGGVDPSGTSGRANEQFF.

This clonotype has just a few counts. The rearrangement joins TRBV5-4 to TRBJ1-4; TRBD1 matches at 7 bases. Germline V lookup: CDR1 SGHNT, CDR2 YYREEE (reference sequence). The junction had 12 bases not matched to a gene; V was cut back by 0 bases and J by 1 base. The CDR3 runs to 19 residues. CDR3: CASSLATGPPPLTNEKLFF. CDR3 coding DNA: TGTGCCAGCAGCTTGGCGACAGGGCCTCCCCCGCTAACTAATGAAAAACTGTTTTTT.

This clonotype was found many times. The chain uses TRBV6-6 and TRBJ2-1, with 8 nucleotides matching TRBD2. The germline V gene encodes CDR1 MNHNY and CDR2 SVGAGI (reference sequence). V lost 2 bases and J lost 9; bases outside the gene matches: 6. The CDR3 loop spans 14 amino acids. The CDR3 nucleotides read TGTGCCAGCAGTTACGAGGCGGGGGGTGGTGAGCAGTTCTTC. Translated, it gives CASSYEAGGGEQFF.

This clonotype came up many times. This chain uses TRBV7-9 with TRBJ1-4, with no clear D. The CDR3 spans 13 residues. The V end lost 1 base, the J end lost 4 bases, and 4 bases lay between the germline ends. Germline-derived CDR1 and CDR2 are SEHNR and FQNEAQ (reference sequence). The CDR3 loop reads CASSLVVNEKLFF. CDR3 sequence (DNA): TGTGCCAGCAGCTTAGTTGTTAATGAAAAACTGTTTTTT.

This clonotype showed up just a few times. The V and J genes are TRBV9 and TRBJ1-2, with TRBD1 matching 7 bases. The CDR3 has 15 amino acids. CDR1 SGDLS and CDR2 YYNGEE come from the germline V gene. The V segment lost 3 bases and the J segment 0 bases; nucleotides outside the gene matches: 5. The CDR3 coding sequence is TGTGCCAGCAGCGGAGGGACAGCTCCTAACTATGGCTACACCTTC. This encodes CASSGGTAPNYGYTF.

There are a few counts of this clonotype. The V gene is TRBV7-9, the J gene TRBJ2-6; possibly TRBD1 for D (5 bases). V shed 5 bases and J shed 2 bases, with 13 bases lying between them. Germline V gives CDR1 SEHNR, CDR2 FQNEAQ (reference sequence). This CDR3 has 16 amino acids. DNA of the CDR3: TGTGCCAGCAGCCCGCCCTTGGGGCCTGGGGCCAACGTCCTGACTTTC. This translates into CASSPPLGPGANVLTF.

This clonotype appeared many times. V is TRBV4-1 and J is TRBJ1-1; a possible D gene is TRBD1 (5 bases). This CDR3 is built from 14 residues. The germline V and J ends were trimmed by 3 bases and 4 bases, with 12 bases remaining between them. Germline CDR1 and CDR2: MGHRA and YSYEKL. The chain's CDR3 is CASSHRQSLTEAFF. Here the CDR3 DNA reads TGCGCCAGCAGCCACCGACAGAGCCTCACTGAAGCTTTCTTT.

This clonotype was found many times. V is TRBV20-1 and J is TRBJ2-1, with 11 bases aligning to TRBD2. V lost 1 base, J lost 9 bases, and 8 bases stayed unmatched. This CDR3 comprises 15 residues. Looked up from germline, CDR1 is DFQATT and CDR2 is SNEGSKA (reference sequence). The CDR3 DNA is TGCAGTGCTAGAGCGCTGCTAGCGGGAGGACTTGAGCAGTTCTTC. Amino acids: CSARALLAGGLEQFF.

This clonotype was detected only a few times. This may be a read error, as it is one base from a much larger clone. The rearrangement links TRBV7-2 to TRBJ2-1; possible D gene TRBD2, 5 bases. Germline values: CDR1 SGHTA, CDR2 FQGNSA. The CDR3 contains 10 residues. This chain's CDR3 is CASSFGEQLF. CDR3 in DNA: TGTGCCAGCAGCTTTGGGGAGCAGCTCTTC.

This clonotype was seen only a few times. Given a much more abundant clone one base away, this may be a read error. This chain uses TRBV6-2 or TRBV6-3 with TRBJ2-7, with a weak D call TRBD1 (5 bases). The CDR3 has 15 amino acids. With 4 bases removed from V and 3 bases from J, the gap between germline ends came to 16 bases. Germline V gene data show CDR1 as MNHEY and CDR2 as SVGEGT. The CDR3: CASSCRFRGNYEQYF. The CDR3, as DNA: TGTGCCAGCAGTTGCCGCTTTAGGGGAAACTACGAGCAGTACTTC.

Note on this clonotype: This could be a read error, since a much larger clone is one nucleotide away. The conserved final phenylalanine or tryptophan is absent from the CDR3, which likely points to a read error. The chain has TRBV13 and TRBJ1-1; D is unresolved. With 5 bases removed from V and 2 bases from J, the gap between germline ends came to 15 bases. CDR1 and CDR2 from the germline V gene are PRHDT and FYEKMQ (reference sequence). The CDR3 spans 15 residues. The CDR3: CASSKYPRINTEAFS. The CDR3 nucleotides are TGTGCCAGCAGCAAATACCCGCGTATAAACACTGAAGCTTTCTCT.

This clonotype was detected many times. The V call is TRBV7-6, the J call TRBJ2-3; D unclear. The CDR3 sequence is 13 residues long. The germline V gene encodes CDR1 SGHVS and CDR2 FNYEAQ. V lost 4 bases and J lost 3, with 8 bases in between. The CDR3 loop is CASSWTITDTQYF. CDR3 coding DNA: TGTGCCAGCAGCTGGACGATAACAGATACGCAGTATTTT.

This clonotype was seen more than once but under ten times. V and J are TRBV16 and TRBJ1-1; tentative D call: TRBD1 (5 bases). Germline lookup yields CDR1 KGHSY and CDR2 FQNENV. The CDR3 contains 14 residues. V gave up 7 bases and J gave up 5 bases, with 17 bases separating them. CDR3 sequence: CASTMGVLKTEAFF. CDR3 nucleotides: TGTGCCAGCACCATGGGGGTCTTAAAGACTGAAGCTTTCTTT.

This clonotype was detected ten times or more. V usage is TRBV20-1 and J usage is TRBJ2-7; D assignment may be TRBD1 or TRBD2 (5 bases each). V was clipped by 2 bases and J by 7 bases, with 21 bases between them. CDR3 length: 15 residues. In germline, CDR1 is DFQATT, CDR2 SNEGSKA (reference sequence). The CDR3 bases are TGCAGTGCTAGACCATACGGGACGGACTCTCGTGAGCAGTACTTC. Encoded protein: CSARPYGTDSREQYF.

This clonotype was observed at least ten times. V usage is TRBV19 and J usage is TRBJ1-1; D not certain. The CDR3 has 11 residues. Trimming removed 7 bases from V and 8 bases from J, with 11 bases in between. Per the germline V gene, CDR1 is LNHDA and CDR2 is SQIVND (reference sequence). In DNA, the CDR3 is TGTGCCAGTATTATTGGGCGGGAAGCTTTCTTT. Its translation is CASIIGREAFF.

This clonotype showed up just a few times. This sequence joins TRBV14 and TRBJ2-2, with D possibly being TRBD1 (5 bases). Germline V gives CDR1 SGHDN, CDR2 FVKESK. V was pared by 3 bases and J by 4 bases, with 9 bases between. The CDR3 extends over 14 amino acids. CDR3 residues: CASSQGRATGELFF. The DNA for the CDR3 is TGTGCCAGCAGCCAGGGCAGGGCCACCGGGGAGCTGTTTTTT.

The sample holds many counts of this clonotype. The chain carries TRBV9 and TRBJ2-3, with TRBD2 matching over 12 bases. Germline V lookup: CDR1 SGDLS, CDR2 YYNGEE. CDR3 length: 16 residues. J was trimmed by 6 bases and V by 0 bases; bases with no gene match: 5. This chain's CDR3 is CASSVGLAGGTDTQYF. CDR3 sequence (DNA): TGTGCCAGCAGCGTAGGGCTAGCGGGAGGGACTGATACGCAGTATTTT.

About this clonotype: The CDR3 ends on some other residue instead of the conserved phenylalanine or tryptophan, so this is likely a read error. The rearrangement links TRBV9 to TRBJ1-6; maybe TRBD1 (5 bases). The CDR3 is made up of 17 amino acids. Germline assignment: CDR1 SGDLS and CDR2 YYNGEE. Trimming left V 0 bases short and J 0 bases short, with 10 bases between. CDR3 in amino acids: CASSVDRIHSYNSPLHS. The CDR3, as DNA: TGTGCCAGCAGCGTAGACAGGATCCACTCCTATAATTCACCCCTCCACTCT.

This clonotype has a count of ten or more. CDR3 in amino acids: CSAPGQGLSYNEQFF. The CDR3 nucleotides are TGCAGTGCACCTGGGCAGGGACTCAGCTACAATGAGCAGTTCTTC. The V gene is TRBV20-1, the J gene TRBJ2-1, with D possibly TRBD2 on 6 matching bases. CDR1 is DFQATT, CDR2 SNEGSKA, per germline (reference sequence). The germline V and J ends were trimmed by 6 bases and 3 bases, with 18 bases remaining between them. The CDR3 spans 15 residues.